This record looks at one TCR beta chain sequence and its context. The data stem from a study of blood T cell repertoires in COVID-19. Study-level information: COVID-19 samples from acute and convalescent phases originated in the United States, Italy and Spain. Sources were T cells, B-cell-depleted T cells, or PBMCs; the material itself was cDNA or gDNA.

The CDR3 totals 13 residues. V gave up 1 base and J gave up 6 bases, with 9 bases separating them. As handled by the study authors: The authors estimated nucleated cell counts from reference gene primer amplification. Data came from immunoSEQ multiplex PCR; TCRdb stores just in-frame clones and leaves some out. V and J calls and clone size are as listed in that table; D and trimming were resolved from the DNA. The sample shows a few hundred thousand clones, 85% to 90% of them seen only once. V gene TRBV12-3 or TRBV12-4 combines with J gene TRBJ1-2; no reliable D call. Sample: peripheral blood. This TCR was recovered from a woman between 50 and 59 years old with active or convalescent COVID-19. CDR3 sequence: CASSLVFQDGYTF. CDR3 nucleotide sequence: TGTGCCAGCAGTTTAGTGTTCCAGGATGGCTACACCTTC.